This entry lists 24 T cell receptor beta chains sequenced from one sample in a study of blood T cell repertoires in COVID-19 (dated by TCRdb to between 2020 and 2021). Library generation was performed with the immunoSEQ multiplex PCR assay. Not all clones reach the TCRdb copy of this immuneACCESS table, which keeps in-frame sequences only. Checked studies attribute under half of the gap to unresolved V genes and leave the rest unexplained. The sample table contains roughly 280,000 clones; only one count was recorded for around 84% of them. The ten top clones hold 5.2% of the sample. The sequencing sample was made of peripheral blood. The receptors stem from a woman aged 60-70 years with COVID-19, enrolled during active disease.

The chain recombines TRBV24-1 with TRBJ1-6; possible D gene TRBD1, 5 bases. The CDR3 runs 22 residues. The ends were cut back, 0 bases at V and 4 bases at J, with 27 bases in the middle. Germline V CDR1 and CDR2: KGHDR, SFDVKD. CDR3 in amino acids: CATSDLQHGRGWGPSYNSPLHF. The CDR3 DNA follows: TGTGCCACCAGTGATTTGCAACATGGGAGGGGATGGGGTCCCAGTTATAATTCACCCCTCCACTTT.

The gene calls are TRBV7-2 and TRBJ1-2, with TRBD1 matching over 9 bases. V shed 6 bases, J shed 4 bases, and the junction held 6 bases outside the gene matches. This CDR3 has 14 residues. Germline V gene data show CDR1 as SGHTA and CDR2 as FQGNSA. The CDR3: CASREQGAIYGYTF. CDR3 DNA sequence: TGTGCCAGCAGGGAACAGGGGGCGATCTATGGCTACACCTTC.

For this clone: In the same sample, other DNA sequences code for this CDR3. The chain has TRBV15 and TRBJ2-7; D might be TRBD2 (6 bases). Per the germline V gene, CDR1 is LNHNV and CDR2 is YYDKDF (reference sequence). V gave up 3 bases and J gave up 5 bases, with 14 bases separating them. CDR3 length: 14 residues. CDR3 sequence (DNA): TGTGCCACCAGCAGGGACACGGGGGTCCACGAGCAGTACTTC. This translates into CATSRDTGVHEQYF. Full variable domain (missing parts from reference TRBV15 and TRBJ2-7): DAMVIQNPRYQVTQFGKPVTLSCSQTLNHNVMYWYQQKSSQAPKLLFHYYDKDFNNEADTPDNFQSRRPNTSFCFLDIRSPGLGDTAMYLCATSRDTGVHEQYFGPGTRLTVT.

The chain employs TRBV9 and TRBJ2-1, with D possibly being TRBD2 (6 bases). CDR1 is SGDLS and CDR2 is YYNGEE in the germline V gene. V dropped 0 bases and J dropped 15 bases, with 16 bases sitting between them. This CDR3 has 13 residues. The CDR3: CASSVAPWGELFF. CDR3 sequence (DNA): TGTGCCAGCAGCGTAGCCCCTTGGGGGGAACTGTTCTTC.

The chain employs TRBV14 and TRBJ2-1, with 10 bases aligning to TRBD2. V shed 5 bases, J shed 3 bases, and the junction held 7 bases outside the gene matches. In germline, CDR1 is SGHDN, CDR2 FVKESK. The CDR3 consists of 16 residues. The CDR3 protein is CASSFWTSGNYNEQFF. As DNA, the CDR3 is TGTGCCAGCAGCTTCTGGACTAGCGGAAACTACAATGAGCAGTTCTTC.

The V call is TRBV27, the J call TRBJ2-7, with D possibly TRBD1 on 5 matching bases. The germline V and J ends were trimmed by 5 bases and 0 bases, with 14 bases remaining between them. CDR1 is MNHEY, CDR2 SMNVEV, per germline (reference sequence). This CDR3 spans 15 amino acids. CDR3 nucleotides: TGTGCCAGCAGTCCGGACATAATCCTCTCCTACGAGCAGTACTTC. It encodes CASSPDIILSYEQYF.

The CDR3 bases are TGTGCCAGCAGGGGGGACAGTTATAACTATGGCTACACCTTC. Protein product: CASRGDSYNYGYTF. This rearrangement joins TRBV2 to TRBJ1-2; 7 bases agree with TRBD1. After removal of 6 bases from V and 1 base from J, the junction contained 5 bases not matched to a gene. The germline V gene encodes CDR1 SNHLY and CDR2 FYNNEI. This CDR3 has 14 residues. Together with reference TRBV2 and TRBJ1-2, the CDR3 gives the full variable domain: EPEVTQTPSHQVTQMGQEVILRCVPISNHLYFYWYRQILGQKVEFLVSFYNNEISEKSEIFDDQFSVERPDGSNFTLKIRSTKLEDSAMYFCASRGDSYNYGYTFGSGTRLTVV.

The table lists this clone with a few counts. This CDR3 is CASSQDGRAGVNTGELFF. In DNA, the CDR3 is TGCGCCAGCAGCCAAGACGGCCGAGCGGGAGTCAACACCGGGGAGCTGTTTTTT. The chain recombines TRBV4-1 with TRBJ2-2; TRBD2 agrees at 8 bases. This CDR3 has 18 residues. Germline CDR1 and CDR2: MGHRA and YSYEKL. J lost 2 bases, V lost 0 bases, and 8 bases had no gene match.

The chain is built from TRBV13 and TRBJ2-1; 11 positions match TRBD1. The CDR3 is made up of 16 amino acids. V shed 5 bases and J 7 bases; nucleotides not matched to a gene: 10. CDR1 is PRHDT and CDR2 is FYEKMQ in the germline V gene (reference sequence). This CDR3 reads CASSATGTGGGNEQFF. In DNA, the CDR3 is TGTGCCAGCAGCGCAACCGGGACAGGGGGTGGTAATGAGCAGTTCTTC.

A remark on this clone: Mismatch with germline at one junction end may stem from a read error. The chain employs TRBV28 and TRBJ2-7; 9 bases match TRBD2. This CDR3 contains 17 residues. CDR1 is MDHEN and CDR2 is SYDVKM in the germline V gene. The CDR3 nucleotides are TGTGCCAGCAGTGTACGGACTTGGGATAGCGGGAGACTCTCCGTGAACTTC. Its protein product is CASSVRTWDSGRLSVNF.

The chain combines TRBV6-5 with TRBJ2-4; 11 nucleotides agree with TRBD1. CDR3 size: 15 residues. Germline V gives CDR1 MNHEY, CDR2 SVGAGI. Trimming took 2 bases from V and 12 from J; bases not matched to a gene: 9. CDR3 coding DNA: TGTGCCAGCAGTTACCGGACAGGGGGCTCGATGAGTCAGTACTTC. Protein: CASSYRTGGSMSQYF.

The count of this clone is one. V gene TRBV5-1 combines with J gene TRBJ2-7, with D unclear. V lost 4 bases, J lost 6 bases, and 11 bases lay in between. The CDR3 is 12 amino acids. Germline V gene sequence: CDR1 SGHRS, CDR2 YFSETQ. CDR3 DNA: TGCGCCAGCAGCGGTAGCCGTGCCGAGCAGTACTTC. Translation gives CASSGSRAEQYF. The entire variable domain, with the rest obtained from reference TRBV5-1 and TRBJ2-7, is as follows: KAGVTQTPRYLIKTRGQQVTLSCSPISGHRSVSWYQQTPGQGLQFLFEYFSETQRNKGNFPGRFSGRQFSNSRSEMNVSTLELGDSALYLCASSGSRAEQYFGPGTRLTVT.

The chain couples TRBV24-1 to TRBJ2-7; D might be TRBD1 (6 bases). CDR1 is KGHDR, CDR2 SFDVKD, per germline. This CDR3 region has 12 residues. V lost 1 base, J lost 13 bases, and 13 bases lay in between. CDR3 coding DNA: TGTGCCACCAGTGATTTTCAGGGGTTCCCCTACTTC. Amino acid sequence: CATSDFQGFPYF.

This clone appeared a few times. CDR3 nucleotide sequence: TGTGCCAGTAGTACCGCCGCCGGGGGGGCTTTCTTT. Amino acid sequence: CASSTAAGGAFF. This chain joins TRBV19 and TRBJ1-1, with D perhaps TRBD1 (5 bases). This CDR3 contains 12 residues. Germline CDR1 is LNHDA and CDR2 is SQIVND (reference sequence). V was cut by 4 bases and J by 11 bases, with 14 bases left in between.

The rearrangement links TRBV6-4 to TRBJ2-1; 13 nucleotides line up with TRBD2. Germline CDR1 is MRHNA and CDR2 is SNTAGT. The V segment lost 2 bases and the J segment 9 bases; nucleotides outside the gene matches: 4. The CDR3 extends over 15 amino acids. CDR3 DNA: TGTGCCAGCAGTGACGGGACTAGCGGGAAGACTGAGCAGTTCTTC. It yields the protein CASSDGTSGKTEQFF.

The chain uses TRBV5-1 and TRBJ2-7; 7 positions agree with TRBD2. The CDR3 runs to 15 residues. J lost 4 bases, V lost 1 base, and 8 bases had no gene match. Germline V gene data show CDR1 as SGHRS and CDR2 as YFSETQ. The CDR3 spells CASSLIPSGIYEQYF. The CDR3 DNA reads as TGCGCCAGCAGCTTGATCCCTAGCGGCATATACGAGCAGTACTTC.

This chain uses TRBV15 with TRBJ1-5; D is perhaps TRBD1 (5 bases). Germline V gene sequence: CDR1 LNHNV, CDR2 YYDKDF (reference sequence). V was cut by 0 bases and J by 7 bases, with 13 bases left in between. This CDR3 contains 15 residues. In DNA, the CDR3 is TGTGCCACCAGCAGAGATATCGGGGGTAGCCAGCCCCAGCATTTT. It codes for CATSRDIGGSQPQHF.

The rearrangement uses TRBV7-3 and TRBJ2-3, with 7 bases that match TRBD2. Per the germline V gene, CDR1 is SGHTA and CDR2 is FQGTGA. After removal of 2 bases from V and 1 base from J, the junction contained 9 bases not matched to a gene. CDR3 length: 17 amino acids. The CDR3 loop reads CASSLLGPGLRTDTQYF. The CDR3 nucleotides are TGTGCCAGCAGCTTACTAGGACCGGGACTACGCACAGATACGCAGTATTTT. The full variable domain, with the rest looked up from reference TRBV7-3 and TRBJ2-3, is GAGVSQTPSNKVTEKGKYVELRCDPISGHTALYWYRQSLGQGPEFLIYFQGTGAADDSGLPNDRFFAVRPEGSVSTLKIQRTERGDSAVYLCASSLLGPGLRTDTQYFGPGTRLTVL.

This chain joins TRBV3-1 (or the pseudogene TRBV3-2) and TRBJ1-1; TRBD1 is a possible D gene (5 bases). The CDR3 extends over 14 amino acids. The germline V gene encodes CDR1 LGHDT and CDR2 YNNKEL (reference sequence). With 0 bases removed from V and 4 bases from J, the gap between germline ends came to 9 bases. The CDR3 here is CASSQESGGTEAFF. For the CDR3, the DNA is TGTGCCAGCAGCCAAGAATCCGGGGGCACTGAAGCTTTCTTT.

The rearrangement links TRBV20-1 to TRBJ2-1; 9 bases fit TRBD2. Germline CDR1 reads DFQATT; CDR2 reads SNEGSKA (reference sequence). CDR3 length: 15 amino acids. V lost 3 bases and J lost 5; bases outside the gene matches: 8. CDR3 sequence (DNA): TGCAGTGCTAGTTCGGCTAGCGGGACCAACAATGAGCAGTTCTTC. Protein: CSASSASGTNNEQFF.

The gene calls are TRBV11-3 and TRBJ2-1, with a tentative D call TRBD2 (6 bases). Trimming shortened V by 5 bases and J by 8 bases, and 16 bases separated the two germline ends. CDR3 length: 14 residues. Germline loops: CDR1 SGHNT, CDR2 YENEEA. The CDR3 sequence is CASSPRDSSDEQFF. CDR3 sequence (DNA): TGTGCCAGCAGCCCACGGGACTCTTCAGATGAGCAGTTCTTC.

The chain is built from TRBV7-2 and TRBJ1-5; TRBD1 is a possible D gene (5 bases). V was trimmed by 1 base and J by 5 bases, leaving 6 bases between them. The CDR3 is 13 residues long. The germline gives CDR1 SGHTA, CDR2 FQGNSA. This CDR3 reads CASSLVRDQPQHF. CDR3 sequence (DNA): TGTGCCAGCAGCTTAGTCAGGGATCAGCCCCAGCATTTT. The whole variable domain, filled in from reference TRBV7-2 and TRBJ1-5, reads GAGVSQSPSNKVTEKGKDVELRCDPISGHTALYWYRQSLGQGLEFLIYFQGNSAPDKSGLPSDRFSAERTGGSVSTLTIQRTQQEDSAVYLCASSLVRDQPQHFGDGTRLSIL.

The CDR3 DNA follows: TGTGCCAGCAGGCGTATATATCAGCCCCAGCATTTT. Translated: CASRRIYQPQHF. The V call is TRBV28, the J call TRBJ1-5; the D is unclear. The CDR3 has 12 amino acids. V was cut by 6 bases and J by 5 bases, with 8 bases left in between. Germline V gene sequence: CDR1 MDHEN, CDR2 SYDVKM.

The rearrangement joins TRBV4-1 to TRBJ1-2; 11 bases match TRBD1. The trim removed 2 bases at V and 7 bases at J, leaving 6 bases unmatched. The CDR3 is 15 amino acids. Germline lookup yields CDR1 MGHRA and CDR2 YSYEKL. For the CDR3, the DNA is TGCGCCAGCAGCCAAACGGACAGGGGGCTTGTTGGCTACACCTTC. Protein sequence: CASSQTDRGLVGYTF.